A selection of T cell receptor beta chains follows, all from one sample in a study of neurological immune-mediated disorders. One entry per CDR3 protein results from TCRdb running MiXCR on the 5' RACE reads. The data hold about 84,000 distinct CDR3 sequences, with over 9% observed a single time. The sample taken for sequencing was PBMCs. The receptors derive from a man aged 40-49 years in good health. The CDR3 runs from the conserved cysteine through the conserved F or W. D genes are given only for firm matches. Part of the rows lack a size; the others show once, few, many or a class for expanded clones.

>many|TRBJ2-1|TRBV10-3|-
TGTGCCATCAGTGAGTCTGGGGGGAGCGTTGAGCAGTTCTTC
CAISESGGSVEQFF
>many|TRBJ2-1|TRBV11-1|-
TGTGCCAGCAGCTTACTTGAGGTCGGGGAGCAGTTCTTC
CASSLLEVGEQFF
>many|TRBJ1-2|TRBV6-6|TRBD1
TGTGCCAGCAGTTACTCGGCAGGGGGCGGGTATGGCTACACCTTC
CASSYSAGGGYGYTF
>many|TRBJ2-1|TRBV27|TRBD2
TGTGCCACCTTCACCAAGCGGGGGGCCAGCAATGAGCAGTTCTTC
CATFTKRGASNEQFF
>-|TRBJ2-1|TRBV6-1|-
TGTGCCAGCAGTCCCCAGAACAATGAGCAGTTCTTC
CASSPQNNEQFF
>-|TRBJ2-1|TRBV6-4|TRBD2
TGTGCCAGCAGTGAGATGAGCGGGAGAATGATCCATGAGCAGTTCTTC
CASSEMSGRMIHEQFF
>many|TRBJ1-4|TRBV18|TRBD1
TGTGCCAGCTCACCGCCGACAGGGGGAATAAGAAAACTGTTTTTT
CASSPPTGGIRKLFF
>many|TRBJ1-1|TRBV18|-
TGTGCCAGCTCACCAGTTTCCTACGGAGCTTTCTTT
CASSPVSYGAFF
>many|TRBJ2-3|TRBV5-6|-
TGTGCCAGCAGCTTACCAGGTTCAGATACGCAGTATTTT
CASSLPGSDTQYF
>many|TRBJ1-1|TRBV7-9|-
TGTGCCAGCAGCTCCGCCACAGCGGGGACTGAAGCTTTCTTT
CASSSATAGTEAFF
>-|TRBJ2-1|TRBV10-2|TRBD1
TGCGCCAGCAAGGGGGCCAACTCCTACAATGAGCAGTTCTTC
CASKGANSYNEQFF